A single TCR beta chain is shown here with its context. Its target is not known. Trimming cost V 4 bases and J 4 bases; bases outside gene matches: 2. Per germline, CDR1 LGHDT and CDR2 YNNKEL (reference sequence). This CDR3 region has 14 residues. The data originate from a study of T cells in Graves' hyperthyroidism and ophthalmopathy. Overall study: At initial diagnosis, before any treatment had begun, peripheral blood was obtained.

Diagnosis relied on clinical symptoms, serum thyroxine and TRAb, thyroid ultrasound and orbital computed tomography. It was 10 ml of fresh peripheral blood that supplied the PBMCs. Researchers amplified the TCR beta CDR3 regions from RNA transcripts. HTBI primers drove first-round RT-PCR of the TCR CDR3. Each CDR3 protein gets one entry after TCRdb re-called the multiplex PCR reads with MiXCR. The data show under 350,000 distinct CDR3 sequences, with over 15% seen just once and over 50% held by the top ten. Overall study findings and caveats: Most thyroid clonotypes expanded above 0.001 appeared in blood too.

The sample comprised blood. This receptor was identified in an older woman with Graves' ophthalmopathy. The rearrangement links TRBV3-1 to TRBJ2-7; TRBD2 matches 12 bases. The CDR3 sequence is CASSRLAGAYEQYF. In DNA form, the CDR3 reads TGTGCCAGCAGCCGACTAGCGGGAGCATACGAGCAGTACTTC.